This TCR beta chain was recovered during a study of blood T cell repertoires in COVID-19. The CDR3 extends over 15 amino acids. Trimming removed 5 bases at V and 1 base at J, with 14 bases between. Germline V gives CDR1 SGHKS, CDR2 YYEKEE (reference sequence). Original methodology: Estimation of nucleated cell counts was performed using reference gene primer amplification. Sequencing used immunoSEQ multiplex PCR; TCRdb keeps in-frame clones, though not all of them. Clonal size and the V and J genes are those of that table, whereas D and trimming came from the DNA. The data contain about 46,000 clones, around 85% of them seen just once; the ten biggest clones take up approximately 6.4%.

The source is a man between 60 and 70 years old with acute or convalescent COVID-19. The sample taken for sequencing was peripheral blood. The chain combines TRBV5-5 with TRBJ2-3; possible D gene TRBD2, 6 bases. In nucleotides, the CDR3 is TGTGCCAGCAGTCGTGGGTCTAGCGGCACAGATACGCAGTATTTT. Encoded protein: CASSRGSSGTDTQYF.